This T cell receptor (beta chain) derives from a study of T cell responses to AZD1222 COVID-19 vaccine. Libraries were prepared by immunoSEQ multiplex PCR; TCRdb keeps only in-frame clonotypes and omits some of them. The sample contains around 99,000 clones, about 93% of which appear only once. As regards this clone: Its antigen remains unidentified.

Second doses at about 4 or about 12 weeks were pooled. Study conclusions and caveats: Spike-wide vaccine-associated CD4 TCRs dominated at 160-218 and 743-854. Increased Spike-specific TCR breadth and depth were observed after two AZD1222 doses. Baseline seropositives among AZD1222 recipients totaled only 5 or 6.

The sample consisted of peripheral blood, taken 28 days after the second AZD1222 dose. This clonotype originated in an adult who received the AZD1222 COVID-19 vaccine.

This CDR3 is CASSYGVGYDSDYGYTF. CDR3 bases: TGTGCCAGCAGTTACGGGGTCGGTTATGATAGCGACTATGGCTACACCTTC. V gene TRBV6-2 or TRBV6-3 combines with J gene TRBJ1-2; D is unclear. This CDR3 spans 17 amino acids. CDR1 and CDR2 (germline): MNHEY, SVGEGT. With 2 bases removed from V and 3 bases from J, the gap between germline ends came to 19 bases.